The rows below give T cell receptor beta chains drawn from one sample of a study of blood T cell repertoires in COVID-19. Some clones are missing from TCRdb's copy, which holds only in-frame ones; the method was immunoSEQ multiplex PCR. The repertoire holds 45,000 to 50,000 clones, with around nine tenths as singletons. The sequencing sample was made of peripheral blood. These receptors were collected from a man aged 50-59 years with acute or convalescent COVID-19. CDR3s leave out the opening cysteine and the closing phenylalanine or tryptophan. A D gene is named only where the DNA matches it firmly.

>TRBV15|TRBJ1-3|NA
ATSRERPVGGRRNSGNTIY
>TRBV7-2|TRBJ2-1|TRBD2
ASRAGLAGGEQF
>TRBV12-3/TRBV12-4|TRBJ1-1|TRBD1
ASSFRDRDEAF
>TRBV6-2/TRBV6-3|TRBJ2-7|TRBD1
ASSTGQVYEQY
>TRBV19|TRBJ2-1|TRBD2
ASGASGDSYNEQF
>TRBV7-8|TRBJ2-7|NA
ASSSRMTGYYEQY
>TRBV11-2|TRBJ2-3|NA
ASSFARATDTQY
>TRBV5-4|TRBJ2-3|TRBD2
ASSQRTSGGTDTQY
>TRBV19|TRBJ1-3|NA
ASTGQISGNTIY
>TRBV7-2|TRBJ1-5|NA
ASSYVGAGNQPQH
>TRBV21-1|TRBJ2-7|NA
ASSKPYERY
>TRBV5-4|TRBJ1-1|NA
ASSLLPPGERNTEAF
>TRBV6-5|TRBJ2-7|TRBD2
ASRTGTRLYEQY
>TRBV9|TRBJ2-2|TRBD2
ASSPGGGGNTGELF